Following are 25 T cell receptor beta chains from one sample sequenced in a study of regulatory T cells in long-lasting Graves disease. Building the TCR beta libraries relied on iRepertoire HTBI primers, and CDR3 regions underwent Arm-PCR. A single record per CDR3 protein comes from TCRdb applying MiXCR to the multiplex PCR reads. The sample yields about 530,000 distinct CDR3 sequences, roughly a sixth seen once. Documented time point: newly diagnosed GD, antithyroid drugs for less than 3 months. The authors made the TCR library using RNA they extracted from PBMCs. In addition, the sample was reused for a study of T cells in Graves' hyperthyroidism and ophthalmopathy.

Sequenced material: peripheral blood mononuclear cells (PBMCs), taken at new diagnosis, from a patient treated with antithyroid drugs. The receptors originated from a woman aged 35-65 years with Graves disease.

This clonotype was recorded at least ten times. The V call is TRBV16, the J call TRBJ1-6; 7 nucleotides match TRBD1. V dropped 0 bases and J dropped 4; count of bases not matched to a gene: 9. The CDR3 is 18 residues long. CDR1 KGHSY and CDR2 FQNENV come from the germline V gene. This CDR3 is CASSQSLGRGVYNSPLHF. In nucleotides, the CDR3 is TGTGCCAGCAGCCAATCGCTGGGCAGGGGGGTTTATAATTCACCCCTCCACTTT.

V usage is TRBV19 and J usage is TRBJ2-5; TRBD1 matches 8 bases. Germline V gene data show CDR1 as LNHDA and CDR2 as SQIVND (reference sequence). The CDR3 totals 14 residues. J was trimmed by 5 bases and V by 4 bases; bases with no gene match: 6. The CDR3 spells CASSKAGGFETQYF. The DNA for the CDR3 is TGTGCCAGTAGTAAAGCAGGGGGCTTCGAGACCCAGTACTTC.

Note on this clonotype: This may come from a read error, since a much larger clone is one base off. A read error is likely, as this CDR3 ends without the conserved phenylalanine or tryptophan. The CDR3 sequence: CASSYSAQYEQYL. The DNA of the CDR3 is TGTGCCAGCAGCTATAGTGCTCAGTACGAGCAGTACTTG. The chain couples TRBV11-2 to TRBJ2-7; D call uncertain. The germline V gene encodes CDR1 SGHAT and CDR2 FQNNGV. This CDR3 has 13 amino acids. Trimming took 4 bases from V and 4 from J, leaving 11 bases between them.

The chain is built from TRBV27 and TRBJ1-5, with TRBD1 as a possible D gene (5 bases). The CDR3 is made up of 20 amino acids. The germline V gene has CDR1 MNHEY and CDR2 SMNVEV (reference sequence). The V end was cut by 8 bases, the J end by 0 bases, with 29 bases between. The CDR3 is CASWVLVLSREGNSNQPQHF. The CDR3 nucleotides read TGTGCCAGCTGGGTTTTGGTGCTCAGCAGGGAGGGGAATAGCAATCAGCCCCAGCATTTT.

This clonotype appeared a few times. This chain joins TRBV6-1 and TRBJ1-1; D remains ambiguous. V shed 8 bases and J shed 1 base, with 8 bases lying between them. Per the germline V gene, CDR1 is MNHNS and CDR2 is SASEGT. The length of the CDR3 is 12 residues. Written as DNA, the CDR3 is TGTGCCAGCTTTCATTCGAACACTGAAGCTTTCTTT. This codes for CASFHSNTEAFF.

This clonotype was detected a few times. The V gene is TRBV2, the J gene TRBJ1-2, with 7 bases that match TRBD1. CDR3 length: 15 residues. Germline V gene sequence: CDR1 SNHLY, CDR2 FYNNEI. With V trimmed by 6 bases and J by 2 bases, 9 bases remained unmatched. The CDR3 nucleotides are TGTGCCAGCAGAAAGTGGACAGGCGTCAACTATGGCTACACCTTC. This gives the protein CASRKWTGVNYGYTF.

This clonotype was seen a handful of times. The gene calls are TRBV11-2 and TRBJ2-2, with TRBD1 identical over 9 bases. Trimming at V came to 5 bases and at J to 4 bases, leaving 11 bases not matched to a gene. The germline gives CDR1 SGHAT, CDR2 FQNNGV. The CDR3 covers 17 residues. CDR3 nucleotides: TGTGCCAGCAGCCGGTCGACAGGGGGACTTGGCACCGGGGAGCTGTTTTTT. Translated, it gives CASSRSTGGLGTGELFF.

V usage is TRBV24-1 and J usage is TRBJ2-1, with D tentatively TRBD1 (6 bases). Germline CDR1 is KGHDR and CDR2 is SFDVKD. The CDR3 contains 13 residues. V was pared by 3 bases and J by 12 bases, with 14 bases between. In nucleotides, the CDR3 is TGTGCCACCAGTGATATCTACGGGACAAGGCAGTTCTTC. Its translation: CATSDIYGTRQFF.

This chain links TRBV5-6 with TRBJ1-4; D is unresolved. CDR1 and CDR2 (germline): SGHDT, YYEEEE. The V end lost 0 bases, the J end lost 13 bases, and 10 bases lay between the germline ends. The CDR3 length is 12 residues. The CDR3 DNA reads as TGTGCCAGCAGCTTGGCCACGGGAGCACTGTTTTTT. It translates to CASSLATGALFF.

The rearrangement uses TRBV28 and TRBJ2-1; D perhaps matches TRBD1 (6 bases). Per germline, CDR1 MDHEN and CDR2 SYDVKM. Trimming pared 5 bases from V and 1 base from J, leaving 15 bases between. The CDR3 has 16 residues. Here the CDR3 DNA reads TGTGCCAGCAGTCCCTCGGGCAGGGGTTCCTACAATGAGCAGTTCTTC. Residues: CASSPSGRGSYNEQFF.

This clonotype has ten or more counts. The chain couples TRBV28 to TRBJ2-1; the D gene is possibly TRBD1 (6 bases). V lost 7 bases, J lost 0 bases, and 13 bases lay in between. The CDR3 runs to 15 residues. CDR1 is MDHEN, CDR2 SYDVKM, per germline. The CDR3 loop reads CASTWGQGSYNEQFF. Written as DNA, the CDR3 is TGTGCCAGCACCTGGGGGCAGGGCTCCTACAATGAGCAGTTCTTC.

The chain has TRBV29-1 and TRBJ2-2; D may be TRBD1 (6 bases). Germline lookup yields CDR1 SQVTM and CDR2 ANQGSEA. This CDR3 is built from 15 residues. V lost 2 bases and J lost 1, with 11 bases in between. DNA for the CDR3: TGCAGCGTTGAAACGGGACATATGAACACCGGGGAGCTGTTTTTT. Its translation: CSVETGHMNTGELFF.

This clonotype has more than one count but fewer than ten. The chain couples TRBV11-2 to TRBJ1-2; D not certain. The CDR3 covers 14 residues. Trimming shortened V by 0 bases and J by 6 bases, and 11 bases separated the two germline ends. The germline CDR1 and CDR2 sequences are SGHAT and FQNNGV. As DNA, the CDR3 is TGTGCCAGCAGCTTAGAGGGCTATATGGATGGCTACACCTTC. Translation: CASSLEGYMDGYTF.

On this clonotype itself: A read error may explain this, as a much larger clone is one base away. The chain carries TRBV12-3 or TRBV12-4 and TRBJ2-3; the D is unclear. This CDR3 region has 11 residues. V lost 11 bases and J 2 bases, leaving 8 bases between the germline ends. CDR3 nucleotide sequence: TGTGCCGGCAAGATCACAGATACGCAGTATTTT. This encodes CAGKITDTQYF.

In this sample, this clonotype turned up many times. The chain recombines TRBV12-3 or TRBV12-4 with TRBJ2-1, with D maybe TRBD2 (5 bases). Deletions cut 1 base from V and 4 bases from J, with 11 bases between. The CDR3 totals 15 residues. The CDR3 coding sequence is TGTGCCAGCAGTTTAGGAGGACTTCTGTACAATGAGCAGTTCTTC. This sequence encodes CASSLGGLLYNEQFF.

This chain connects TRBV6-1 to TRBJ2-2; possibly TRBD2 for D (6 bases). CDR1 and CDR2 (germline): MNHNS, SASEGT. Deletions cut 7 bases from V and 0 bases from J, with 12 bases between. The CDR3 contains 15 residues. CDR3 protein: CASNTGETNTGELFF. CDR3 nucleotides: TGTGCCAGCAACACGGGGGAGACGAACACCGGGGAGCTGTTTTTT.

This clonotype was recorded at least ten times. The rearrangement uses TRBV19 and TRBJ1-2; TRBD1 matches at 8 bases. The CDR3 covers 12 residues. Germline-derived CDR1 and CDR2 are LNHDA and SQIVND (reference sequence). V was clipped by 2 bases and J by 7 bases; unmatched bases: 0. This CDR3 reads CASSIQGAGYTF. The DNA for the CDR3 is TGTGCCAGTAGTATACAGGGGGCTGGCTACACCTTC.

This clonotype has a handful of counts. At one end the junction does not follow the germline gene, possibly because of a read error. This chain joins TRBV5-1 and TRBJ2-2; D is possibly TRBD2 (6 bases). Per germline, CDR1 SGHRS and CDR2 YFSETQ. CDR3 length: 14 residues. The DNA for the CDR3 is TGCGCCAGCAGCTTGGGTGGGAACACCGGGGGGCTGTTTTTT. It is translated as CASSLGGNTGGLFF. The full variable domain, completed using reference TRBV5-1 and TRBJ2-2, is KAGVTQTPRYLIKTRGQQVTLSCSPISGHRSVSWYQQTPGQGLQFLFEYFSETQRNKGNFPGRFSGRQFSNSRSEMNVSTLELGDSALYLCASSLGGNTGGLFFGEGSRLTVL.

This clonotype appeared many times. This chain connects TRBV20-1 to TRBJ1-2; 7 nucleotides line up with TRBD1. The CDR3 is 13 amino acids. Germline V gene sequence: CDR1 DFQATT, CDR2 SNEGSKA (reference sequence). V lost 4 bases and J lost 4; bases outside the gene matches: 6. The CDR3 DNA is TGCAGTGCTAACACAGGGGAGCTCTATGGCTACACCTTC. As protein: CSANTGELYGYTF.

This clonotype was observed a handful of times. This sequence joins TRBV3-1 and TRBJ2-5, with TRBD2 identical over 8 bases. Germline CDR1 is LGHDT and CDR2 is YNNKEL (reference sequence). This CDR3 region has 19 residues. The ends lost 2 bases at V and 0 bases at J; junction bases unmatched: 14. The CDR3 DNA reads TGTGCCAGCAGCCAAAGGGACCACGGCGAGCGGGGGTACCAAGAGACCCAGTACTTC. Translated: CASSQRDHGERGYQETQYF.

This clonotype was detected a few times. This rearrangement joins TRBV20-1 to TRBJ1-5; D gene uncertain. Germline CDR1 and CDR2: DFQATT and SNEGSKA (reference sequence). With 5 bases removed from V and 1 base from J, the gap between germline ends came to 9 bases. The CDR3 totals 13 residues. In DNA form, the CDR3 reads TGCAGTGCTTGGACTGGGAGCAATCAGCCCCAGCATTTT. The encoded protein is CSAWTGSNQPQHF.

This clonotype was seen many times. The V and J genes are TRBV18 and TRBJ2-3, with 13 nucleotides matching TRBD2. Per the germline V gene, CDR1 is KGHSH and CDR2 is LQKENI. CDR3 length: 14 amino acids. Germline trimming cut 8 bases from V and 6 bases from J; bases unmatched to any gene: 5. CDR3 loop: CASTTSGGMDTQYF. Written as DNA, the CDR3 is TGTGCCAGCACGACTAGCGGGGGGATGGATACGCAGTATTTT. The complete variable domain, with remaining parts taken from reference TRBV18 and TRBJ2-3, reads NAGVMQNPRHLVRRRGQEARLRCSPMKGHSHVYWYRQLPEEGLKFMVYLQKENIIDESGMPKERFSAEFPKEGPSILRIQQVVRGDSAAYFCASTTSGGMDTQYFGPGTRLTVL.

This clonotype was seen repeatedly, ten times or more. V and J are TRBV7-8 and TRBJ2-5, with a tentative D call TRBD2 (7 bases). The CDR3 runs 14 residues. Trimming pared 8 bases from V and 3 bases from J, leaving 16 bases between. CDR1 is SGHVS and CDR2 is FQNEAQ in the germline V gene. The DNA for the CDR3 is TGTGCCAGCCTCCGGGGGGCGTGGGAAGAGACCCAGTACTTC. This sequence encodes CASLRGAWEETQYF. The full variable domain, completed using reference TRBV7-8 and TRBJ2-5, is GAGVSQSPRYKVAKRGQDVALRCDPISGHVSLFWYQQALGQGPEFLTYFQNEAQLDKSGLPSDRFFAERPEGSVSTLKIQRTQQEDSAVYLCASLRGAWEETQYFGPGTRLLVL.

This chain uses TRBV5-4 with TRBJ2-3, with 10 bases that match TRBD2. The CDR3 has 18 residues. Looked up from germline, CDR1 is SGHNT and CDR2 is YYREEE (reference sequence). V shed 3 bases and J 2 bases; nucleotides not matched to a gene: 12. DNA for the CDR3: TGTGCCAGCAGCTCAGGTGGTCTAGCGGGGGAACCCACAGATACGCAGTATTTT. Protein sequence: CASSSGGLAGEPTDTQYF.

V gene TRBV19 combines with J gene TRBJ1-5; D is unclear. The CDR3 consists of 14 residues. The germline V and J ends were trimmed by 1 base and 7 bases, with 11 bases remaining between them. CDR1 and CDR2 from the germline V gene are LNHDA and SQIVND (reference sequence). The CDR3 bases are TGTGCCAGTAGTATAGTCGGCGGGTTACAGCCCCAGCATTTT. Translation: CASSIVGGLQPQHF.